Listed below are T cell receptor beta chains from one sample, sequenced in a study of vaccination effects on CD4 cells after COVID-19. Their antigen targets remain unknown. Here immunoSEQ multiplex PCR was the method, and the copy in TCRdb shows in-frame clones only, minus some. The sample contains 50,000 to 65,000 clones, 81% of which appear only once. The sequencing here drew on CD4+ T cells from PBMCs cultured with HCoV-229E spike peptides, taken before COVID-19 vaccination. These receptors all stem from a human donor who received a COVID-19 vaccine. Both conserved end residues are trimmed from each CDR3. The order of the fields is V gene, D gene, CDR3 protein. A D gene is named only where the DNA matches it firmly.

TRBV30	TRBD1	AWWDRERYGYT
TRBV6-2/TRBV6-3	-	ASSGGEGTEAF
TRBV30	-	AWRDWGGARAPLH
TRBV2	TRBD2	ASIRTSGGNQETQY
TRBV5-1	-	ASSLEQGNYGYT
TRBV7-3	TRBD1	ASSPNRQGGGYT
TRBV24-1	-	ATSDSTPQGFNYGYT
TRBV3-1/TRBV3-2	TRBD1	ASSFRGQGGNTIY
TRBV5-4	-	ASSSMGGPTGELF
TRBV5-6	-	ASSLSGTKDTEAF
TRBV15	TRBD1	ATSRGGTGMQPQH
TRBV2	-	ASSPPDGQYQETQY
TRBV6-5	-	ASSLSWFTNTGELF
TRBV12-3/TRBV12-4	-	ASRRTENYGYT
TRBV6-6	-	ASSRGQGYTEAF
TRBV7-2	-	ASFPRGWGGTDTQY
TRBV4-1	TRBD2	ASSHGLAGILSYNEQF
TRBV7-8	TRBD2	ASSSLAGGKETQY
TRBV6-5	TRBD1	ASRPGQGGNYGYT
TRBV6-5	-	ASTTGAGRGYT
TRBV6-5	TRBD1	ASRRDRENNYGYT
TRBV14	-	ASSQERLYSGNTIY
TRBV6-5	-	ASRLGDRMNTEAF
TRBV12-3/TRBV12-4	-	ASSPFTGYGYT
TRBV5-1	TRBD1	ASSKDRVYTDTQY
TRBV4-1	-	ASSRTGSAGANVLT
TRBV3-1/TRBV3-2	-	ASSQVSDNTDTQY
TRBV12-5	-	ASGGHIEAF
TRBV10-1	-	ASSEYVQGTEAF
TRBV6-4	-	ASSADIYQPQH
TRBV9	-	ASSADYITGELF
TRBV25-1	-	ASSPQETQY
TRBV2	-	ASTPRESNQPQH
TRBV3-1/TRBV3-2	-	ASSRETGSDSPLH
TRBV19	TRBD1	ASSPRTGLTSGANVLT
TRBV30	TRBD1	AWRANHRGLNTEAF
TRBV2	TRBD2	ATRLAQDTQY
TRBV5-1	-	ASSSGFQETQY
TRBV7-9	-	ASSPRVGLNTEAF
TRBV13	-	ASSFRTNSAWETQY
TRBV10-2	TRBD1	ASKKGQGLLNEQF
TRBV4-2	-	ASSHTGTNQPQH
TRBV4-1	-	ASSQDRTRTANTEAF
TRBV3-1/TRBV3-2	-	ASSQENKGGLGRTEKLF
TRBV24-1	-	ATSDSGTTEGYT
TRBV9	-	ASRGTEAF
TRBV4-3	-	ASSPEGGTEAF
TRBV12-5	-	ASATRVDNEQF
TRBV18	-	ASSEGGTDTQY
TRBV19	TRBD1	ASLKNRGANSPLH
TRBV7-3	TRBD2	ASSFRRSGTSVGRNTGELF
TRBV7-2	TRBD1	ASSIRDRGDATQY
TRBV7-2	-	ASSADGPSGNTIY
TRBV24-1	TRBD1	ATSDRTGKETQY
TRBV3-1/TRBV3-2	TRBD2	ASSHPSGGAQETQY